Detailed here is one T cell receptor (beta chain). Data came from immunoSEQ multiplex PCR; TCRdb stores just in-frame clones and leaves some out. The sample contains 650,000 to 700,000 clones, roughly 88% of which appear only once. The data were taken from a study of shared clonotypes between healthy human individuals. This receptor was taken from a man younger than 35 in good health. Some clones in this sample may be carry-over from other donors' samples. The sample was memory CD8+ T cells from PBMCs. Subset indicated: CD45RO+ cells pooled with CCR7-negative TemRA cells.

CDR3 bases: TGCGCCAGCAGCTTAGGGGGGGAATTAAACACTGAAGCTTTCTTT. This sequence encodes CASSLGGELNTEAFF. The rearrangement joins TRBV5-1 to TRBJ1-1; maybe TRBD1 (6 bases). V shed 2 bases and J shed 2 bases, with 13 bases lying between them. This CDR3 is 15 amino acids long. Germline CDR1 SGHRS, CDR2 YFSETQ.